Listed below are T cell receptor beta chains from one sample, sequenced in a study of blood T cell repertoires in COVID-19. Data came from immunoSEQ multiplex PCR; TCRdb stores just in-frame clones and leaves some out. The sample contains some 70,000 clones, 65% to 90% of which appear only once. Sample: peripheral blood. The receptors were sampled from a woman in her sixties with acute or convalescent COVID-19. Each CDR3 is given with its conserved first and last residue. D genes are given only for firm matches. Size is omitted from some rows. Given values are once, few, many or a class for expanded clones.

abundance: -; v_gene: TRBV24-1; d_gene: TRBD1; j_gene: TRBJ1-2; CDR3nt: TGTGCCACCAGTGATCACAGGGGGAGTAATGGCTACACCTTC; CDR3aa: CATSDHRGSNGYTF
abundance: once; v_gene: TRBV12-3/TRBV12-4; d_gene: -; j_gene: TRBJ1-1; CDR3nt: TGTGCCAGCAGTCCAGGGTTGTACACTGAAGCTTTCTTT; CDR3aa: CASSPGLYTEAFF
abundance: -; v_gene: TRBV4-1; d_gene: TRBD2; j_gene: TRBJ2-1; CDR3nt: TGCGCCAGCAGCCAGGGTTGGGGCGGGAGTTCCAATGAGCAGTTCTTC; CDR3aa: CASSQGWGGSSNEQFF
abundance: -; v_gene: TRBV11-2; d_gene: -; j_gene: TRBJ1-2; CDR3nt: TGTGCCAGCAGCTTAAGGAGTTATGGCTACACCTTC; CDR3aa: CASSLRSYGYTF
abundance: -; v_gene: TRBV2; d_gene: TRBD2; j_gene: TRBJ2-4; CDR3nt: TGTGCCAGCAGTCCAGGGGGACTAGCGCTGGCCAAAAACATTCAGTACTTC; CDR3aa: CASSPGGLALAKNIQYF
abundance: -; v_gene: TRBV29-1; d_gene: -; j_gene: TRBJ2-5; CDR3nt: TGCAGCGCCCGGGACTTTCAAGAGACCCAGTACTTC; CDR3aa: CSARDFQETQYF
abundance: -; v_gene: TRBV7-3; d_gene: -; j_gene: TRBJ1-6; CDR3nt: TGTGCCAGCAGCTTAACAGGGGGGGTTGGCTCACCCCTCCACTTT; CDR3aa: CASSLTGGVGSPLHF
abundance: -; v_gene: TRBV27; d_gene: -; j_gene: TRBJ2-1; CDR3nt: TGTGCCAGCAGTGTAAGCCGGGTCGCTCCGAATGAGCAGTTCTTC; CDR3aa: CASSVSRVAPNEQFF
abundance: -; v_gene: TRBV2; d_gene: -; j_gene: TRBJ2-5; CDR3nt: TGTGCCAGCAGTGGACAGGCGGGCCAAGAGACCCAGTACTTC; CDR3aa: CASSGQAGQETQYF
abundance: -; v_gene: TRBV2; d_gene: TRBD1; j_gene: TRBJ1-2; CDR3nt: TGTGCCAGCAGAGCGGACAGGGACTATGGCTACACCTTC; CDR3aa: CASRADRDYGYTF
abundance: -; v_gene: TRBV18; d_gene: TRBD1; j_gene: TRBJ1-5; CDR3nt: TGTGCCAGCTCACCCCCGGGACAGGCCAATCAGCCCCAGCATTTT; CDR3aa: CASSPPGQANQPQHF
abundance: -; v_gene: TRBV5-1; d_gene: TRBD2; j_gene: TRBJ2-3; CDR3nt: TGCGCCAGCAGCTTGGCCAGTGGCGGGGGGCCTAGCACAGATACGCAGTATTTT; CDR3aa: CASSLASGGGPSTDTQYF
abundance: -; v_gene: TRBV9; d_gene: -; j_gene: TRBJ2-5; CDR3nt: TGTGCCAGCAGCGTAGGGCCCTTTCCCCCGGAGACCCAGTACTTC; CDR3aa: CASSVGPFPPETQYF
abundance: -; v_gene: TRBV7-9; d_gene: -; j_gene: TRBJ1-1; CDR3nt: TGTGCCAGCAGCTTCGCCCTCGGGGGGAACACTGAAGCTTTCTTT; CDR3aa: CASSFALGGNTEAFF
abundance: -; v_gene: TRBV5-1; d_gene: -; j_gene: TRBJ2-7; CDR3nt: TGCGCCAGCAGCCCTAGGGGTGCAGGGGACCCCTACGAGCAGTACTTC; CDR3aa: CASSPRGAGDPYEQYF
abundance: few; v_gene: TRBV19; d_gene: -; j_gene: TRBJ1-3; CDR3nt: TGTGCCAGTAGAACCCACTTGCTCTCTGGAAACACCATATATTTT; CDR3aa: CASRTHLLSGNTIYF
abundance: -; v_gene: TRBV27; d_gene: -; j_gene: TRBJ1-2; CDR3nt: TGTGCCAGCAGTTTTCAGGGCTTCTATGGCTACACCTTC; CDR3aa: CASSFQGFYGYTF